This T cell receptor (beta chain) is from a study of CD8+ T cells in alopecia areata. Study context: C3H/HeJ donors with spontaneous alopecia, roughly 6-13 months old, supplied skin grafts to approximately 6-11-week-old female C3H/HeJ mice.

As the sequencing template, cDNA was produced by extracting RNA and reverse transcribing it. Here immunoSEQ multiplex PCR was the method, and the copy in TCRdb shows in-frame clones only, minus some. The sample includes approximately 300,000 clones, none of them occurring once. This clone appeared a few times. No antigen is known for it. Mouse names are used for the genes. The CDR3 goes on 4 residues after the read ends, and that part is filled in from the germline J gene. Study-level results: Alopecia totalis/universalis scalp especially showed more expanded CD8+ clones than normal scalp. Patients showed less clear TCR sequence sharing than mice, possibly partly because of HLA diversity. Scalp data also include sequences from resident alphabeta T cells of normal skin.

Researchers sorted pooled cutaneous lymph node cells on the basis of CD4, CD8alpha, NKG2D, NKG2ACE and other markers. V shed 0 bases, J shed 6 bases, and the junction held 8 bases outside the gene matches. The germline V gene has CDR1 LGHNA and CDR2 YNLKQL (reference sequence). This CDR3 is built from 16 residues. This chain connects TRBV5 to TRBJ2-1; TRBD1 agrees at 7 bases. The receptor comes from a C3H/HeJ mouse with alopecia areata. Mouse MHC haplotype: H2-k. Specimen: CD4+ T cells sorted from a lymph node. This CDR3 reads CASSQDRQGPLAEQFF. The part of the CDR3 DNA that was read is TGTGCCAGCAGCCAAGATCGACAGGGCCCCCTTGCT.